This T cell receptor beta chain was documented in a study of shared clonotypes between healthy human individuals. The V segment lost 5 bases and the J segment 8 bases; nucleotides outside the gene matches: 7. Germline V CDR1 and CDR2: MGHDK, SYGVNS. CDR3 length: 13 residues. TCRdb keeps only in-frame clones here, not all; method: immunoSEQ multiplex PCR. The repertoire holds under 1,100,000 clones, approximately 72% seen once, with about 1.4% in the top ten. The TCR sequence derives from a man aged 18-30 years in good health. The rearrangement links TRBV25-1 to TRBJ1-2, with 8 bases matching TRBD1. Sequences were obtained from memory CD4+ T cells sorted from blood. Subset defined: CD45RA-negative fraction. CDR3 bases: TGTGCCAGCAGTAAGGACAGGGTCGGGGGCTACACCTTC. Translated: CASSKDRVGGYTF.